One T cell receptor (beta chain) is described in this entry. Its antigen is undetermined. TCRdb analysed the 5' RACE reads with MiXCR anew, one entry per CDR3 protein. This sample has 450,000 or so distinct CDR3 sequences, with 14% found just once. This sample stems from a study of identical twins. The CDR3 runs 15 residues. Germline values: CDR1 MNHNS, CDR2 SASEGT. V dropped 2 bases and J dropped 2 bases, with 12 bases sitting between them. Each donor was a healthy Caucasian. General study results and limits: Out-of-frame alpha sequences that twins shared showed excess low generation probability.

The data also belong to a second study, concerning yellow fever vaccine responses in identical twins.

V gene TRBV6-1 combines with J gene TRBJ1-2; D remains ambiguous. Sequencing was done on a sample of CD4+ T cells sorted from blood. This receptor was identified in a woman between 18 and 29 years old in good health. CDR3 region: CASSESGRYNYGYTF. The CDR3 DNA sequence: TGTGCCAGCAGTGAATCCGGCAGATACAACTATGGCTACACCTTC.